The clone carrying this TCR beta chain was counted ten times or more. Its antigen is not identified. This sample stems from a study of T cell repertoires in cytomegalovirus infection. Study as a whole: Recently described HLA-C-restricted plus well-studied HLA-B-restricted CMV epitopes were used. Evidence of both CMV infection and a matching HLA type came from public TCR beta signatures.

V was clipped by 2 bases and J by 2 bases, with 15 bases between them. The germline V gene has CDR1 SGHTA and CDR2 FQGNSA. CDR3 length: 16 residues. TCRdb fed the reads into MiXCR, producing one record per CDR3 protein. The table has hundreds of thousands of distinct CDR3 sequences, 42% seen once. This chain links TRBV7-2 with TRBJ1-1; D uncertain. The receptor was derived from a human donor in good health (CMV status not recorded). Some clones in this sample may be carry-over from other donors' samples. The sample here was cultured PBMCs, taken from culture after CMV antigen stimulation. The CDR3 coding sequence is TGTGCCAGCAGCTTAACAAGGGTCTGGGGAAACACTGAAGCTTTCTTT. It is translated as CASSLTRVWGNTEAFF.